There are a few counts of the clone carrying this T cell receptor beta chain. The read ends 3 residues shy of where the CDR3 ends; the end is completed using the germline J gene. The germline V gene has CDR1 SGHVS and CDR2 FQNEAQ. The CDR3 covers 14 residues. The V gene end was trimmed by 0 bases and the J gene end by 7 bases; junction bases not matched to a gene: 3. The sample comes from a study of T cell clonality in common variable immunodeficiency. Method: immunoSEQ multiplex PCR; TCRdb's copy keeps in-frame clones and lacks some. The sample presents about 37,000 clones, none singletons. The receptor was isolated from a person between 18 and 70 years old in good health. Specimen: peripheral blood mononuclear cells. The chain joins TRBV7-8 to TRBJ1-2; 9 nucleotides align to TRBD1. This CDR3 is CASSLAQGAGGYTF. Incomplete CDR3 DNA: TGTGCCAGCAGCTTAGCACAGGGGGCCGGTGGC.